The 8 T cell receptor beta chains given below trace back to one sample, sequenced in a study of cytomegalovirus exposure and HLA in healthy donors. It was with 60 Vbeta and 13 Jbeta primers that the PCR ran. Clones were sequenced by immunoSEQ multiplex PCR, and TCRdb holds only the in-frame ones, with some missing. The sample consists of approximately 200,000 clones, less than 80% of them appearing once. Sequences were obtained from PBMCs. These receptors were collected from a girl aged 2 to 9 in good health and CMV-seronegative.

This chain uses TRBV2 with TRBJ2-3, with TRBD1 as a possible D gene (6 bases). V was pared by 4 bases and J by 4 bases, with 12 bases between. The CDR3 totals 14 residues. Germline CDR1 reads SNHLY; CDR2 reads FYNNEI. CDR3 amino acids: CASSVQGQSDTQYF. The CDR3 bases are TGTGCCAGCAGTGTTCAGGGGCAGTCAGATACGCAGTATTTT.

Concerning this clone itself: The junction and the germline gene differ at one end; a read error may be behind it. CDR3: CTSRLDRGSYNEQFF. CDR3 nucleotides: TGTACCAGCAGACTGGACAGGGGCTCCTACAATGAGCAGTTCTTC. J is TRBJ2-1 and V is TRBV5-6, with 9 bases that match TRBD1. Germline V gene sequence: CDR1 SGHDT, CDR2 YYEEEE. The CDR3 sequence is 15 residues long.

The chain recombines TRBV6-5 with TRBJ2-5; tentatively, D is TRBD1 (5 bases). The V end was cut by 0 bases, the J end by 4 bases, with 6 bases between. Germline lookup yields CDR1 MNHEY and CDR2 SVGAGI. The CDR3 covers 13 residues. The CDR3 reads CASSYSRVETQYF. CDR3 nucleotides: TGTGCCAGCAGTTACTCCAGGGTAGAGACCCAGTACTTC.

V gene TRBV19 combines with J gene TRBJ1-5; 8 nucleotides line up with TRBD1. The germline CDR1 and CDR2 sequences are LNHDA and SQIVND (reference sequence). The CDR3 is 17 residues long. Unmatched junction bases numbered 11, after V lost 3 bases and J lost 4 bases. CDR3 sequence: CASSIHPTTGANQPQHF. DNA of the CDR3: TGTGCCAGTAGTATTCACCCCACGACAGGGGCTAATCAGCCCCAGCATTTT. Combining the CDR3 with reference TRBV19 and TRBJ1-5 gives the whole variable domain DGGITQSPKYLFRKEGQNVTLSCEQNLNHDAMYWYRQDPGQGLRLIYYSQIVNDFQKGDIAEGYSVSREKKESFPLTVTSAQKNPTAFYLCASSIHPTTGANQPQHFGDGTRLSIL.

The CDR3 here is CASSIAEQAGEQFF. In DNA form, the CDR3 reads TGTGCCAGTAGTATAGCGGAACAGGCTGGTGAGCAGTTCTTC. V is TRBV19 and J is TRBJ2-1, with a weak D call TRBD1 (5 bases). Deletions cut 1 base from V and 9 bases from J, with 13 bases between. Germline-derived CDR1 and CDR2 are LNHDA and SQIVND (reference sequence). This CDR3 contains 14 residues.

The rearrangement links TRBV5-4 to TRBJ1-1; 9 bases are shared with TRBD1. J was trimmed by 1 base and V by 4 bases; bases with no gene match: 11. The germline CDR1 and CDR2 sequences are SGHNT and YYREEE (reference sequence). The CDR3 sequence is 17 residues long. The CDR3 here is CASSPPPTGGSNTEAFF. CDR3 coding DNA: TGTGCCAGCAGCCCCCCCCCGACAGGGGGTTCGAACACTGAAGCTTTCTTT.

The chain joins TRBV11-2 to TRBJ2-5; 9 bases line up with TRBD2. The germline CDR1 and CDR2 sequences are SGHAT and FQNNGV. The V segment lost 2 bases and the J segment 5 bases; nucleotides outside the gene matches: 12. The CDR3 sequence is 17 residues long. The CDR3 here is CASSLSAGLASQETQYF. CDR3 DNA: TGTGCCAGCAGCTTAAGTGCGGGACTAGCATCCCAGGAGACCCAGTACTTC.

V and J are TRBV10-3 and TRBJ1-5; D is unresolved. CDR3 length equals 15 residues. Germline-derived CDR1 and CDR2 are ENHRY and SYGVKD. The V end lost 6 bases, the J end lost 1 base, and 13 bases lay between the germline ends. The CDR3 loop reads CAISLELGSNQPQHF. CDR3 bases: TGTGCCATCAGCCTAGAATTAGGCAGCAATCAGCCCCAGCATTTT.